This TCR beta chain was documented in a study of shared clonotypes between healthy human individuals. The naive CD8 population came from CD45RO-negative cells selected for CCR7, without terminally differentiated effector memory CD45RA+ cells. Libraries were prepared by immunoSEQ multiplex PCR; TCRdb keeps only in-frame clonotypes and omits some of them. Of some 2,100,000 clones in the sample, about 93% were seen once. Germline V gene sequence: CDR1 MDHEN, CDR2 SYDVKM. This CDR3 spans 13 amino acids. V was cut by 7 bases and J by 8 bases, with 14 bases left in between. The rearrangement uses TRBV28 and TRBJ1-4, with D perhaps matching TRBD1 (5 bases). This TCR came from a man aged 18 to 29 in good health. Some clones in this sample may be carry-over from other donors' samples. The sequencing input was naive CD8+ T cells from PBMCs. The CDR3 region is CASTGGGDEKLFF. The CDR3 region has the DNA TGTGCCAGCACCGGGGGGGGTGACGAAAAACTGTTTTTT.